The T cell receptor beta chain described here comes from a study of blood T cell repertoires in COVID-19. Study information: The samples span acute and convalescent COVID-19 from the United States, Italy and Spain.

Across over 20 US areas, participants ranged in age from roughly 18 to 95 years. Germline V CDR1 and CDR2: SGHNT, YYREEE (reference sequence). Trimming stripped 0 bases from V and 1 base from J, with 7 bases between. The CDR3 covers 14 residues. In the authors' workflow: Reference gene primers were amplified, and this amplification served to estimate nucleated cell counts. Data came from immunoSEQ multiplex PCR; TCRdb stores just in-frame clones and leaves some out. V and J calls and clone size are copied from that table; D and trimming were computed from the DNA. The sample shows approximately 210,000 clones, around 81% of them seen only once.

This receptor was taken from a man aged 25 to 40 with acute COVID-19. The sample was PBMCs or T cells enriched from blood (not recorded which). The V gene is TRBV5-4, the J gene TRBJ2-5; no clear D. The CDR3 bases are TGTGCCAGCAGCTTGGATCCCAGCCAAGAGACCCAGTACTTC. Amino acid sequence: CASSLDPSQETQYF.